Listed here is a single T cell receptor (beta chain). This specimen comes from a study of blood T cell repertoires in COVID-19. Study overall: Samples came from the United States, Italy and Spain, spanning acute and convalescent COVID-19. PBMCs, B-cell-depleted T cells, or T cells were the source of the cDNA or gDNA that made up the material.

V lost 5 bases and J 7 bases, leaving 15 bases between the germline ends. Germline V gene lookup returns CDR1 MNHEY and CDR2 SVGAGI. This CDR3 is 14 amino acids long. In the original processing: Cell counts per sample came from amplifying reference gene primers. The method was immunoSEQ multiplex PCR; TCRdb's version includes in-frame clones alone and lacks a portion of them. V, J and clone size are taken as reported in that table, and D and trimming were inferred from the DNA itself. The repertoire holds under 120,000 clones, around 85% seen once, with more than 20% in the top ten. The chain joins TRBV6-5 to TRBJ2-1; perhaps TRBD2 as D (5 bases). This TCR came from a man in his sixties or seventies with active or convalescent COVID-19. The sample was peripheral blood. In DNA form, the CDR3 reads TGTGCCAGCAGTACTAGAGAAATACGGAATGAGCAGTTCTTC. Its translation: CASSTREIRNEQFF.